These T cell receptor beta chains were read from a single sample in a study of T cells in Graves' hyperthyroidism and ophthalmopathy. One entry per CDR3 protein, called by TCRdb with MiXCR from the multiplex PCR reads. Found here are about 600,000 distinct CDR3 sequences, about a sixth of them singletons; the top ten hold roughly 3.4%. Specimen: blood. These receptors were taken from a woman aged 40 to 55 with Graves' ophthalmopathy. CDR3s include the opening cysteine and the closing phenylalanine or tryptophan. A D gene is named only where the DNA matches it firmly. Clone sizes are given selectively: once, few, many, or a class where the clone is expanded.

D: -; J: TRBJ1-3; size: few; V: TRBV2; DNA: TGTGCCAGCAGTGGGGAGGGACCCGCGGTAGGAAACACCATATATTTT; CDR3: CASSGEGPAVGNTIYF
D: TRBD1; J: TRBJ2-1; size: few; V: TRBV5-1; DNA: TGCGCCAGCAGCTTGGCCAGGGGGTACAATGAGCAGTTCTTC; CDR3: CASSLARGYNEQFF
D: -; J: TRBJ1-3; size: -; V: TRBV7-9; DNA: TGTGCCAGCAGCTTACCACGGACAGCCCACTCTGGAAACACCATATATTTT; CDR3: CASSLPRTAHSGNTIYF
D: TRBD2; J: TRBJ2-1; size: -; V: TRBV20-1; DNA: TGCAGTACGCCACTAAGCGGGAGAGGGTACAATGAGCAGTTCTTC; CDR3: CSTPLSGRGYNEQFF
D: TRBD1; J: TRBJ2-6; size: -; V: TRBV19; DNA: TGTGCCAGTACCATGAGAGACAGGGGGCTTTCTGGGGCCAACGTCCTGACTTTC; CDR3: CASTMRDRGLSGANVLTF
D: TRBD2; J: TRBJ2-5; size: many; V: TRBV6-1; DNA: TGTGCCAGCAGTGTCTACCAGCGGGTAGCGGGGCCCCAAGAGACCCAGTACTTC; CDR3: CASSVYQRVAGPQETQYF
D: TRBD1; J: TRBJ1-6; size: -; V: TRBV7-8; DNA: TGTGCCAGCAGCATGGACAGGTCTACTTCACCCCTCCACTTT; CDR3: CASSMDRSTSPLHF
D: -; J: TRBJ2-7; size: -; V: TRBV7-2; DNA: TGTGCCAGCAGCTTGTGGCAGGGGAACGAGCAGTACTTC; CDR3: CASSLWQGNEQYF
D: -; J: TRBJ2-7; size: few; V: TRBV10-3; DNA: TGTGCCATCAGTGACTACAGCTACGAGCAGTACTTC; CDR3: CAISDYSYEQYF
D: -; J: TRBJ1-1; size: few; V: TRBV10-3; DNA: TGTGCCATCAAACCGTCGGGGGCGAACACTGAAGCTTTCTTT; CDR3: CAIKPSGANTEAFF
D: -; J: TRBJ1-2; size: many; V: TRBV20-1; DNA: TGCAGTGCTAGAGATTTTGGCGGGATCGGCTACTATGGCTACACCTTC; CDR3: CSARDFGGIGYYGYTF
D: -; J: TRBJ1-2; size: few; V: TRBV11-2; DNA: TGTGCCAGCAGCCTCGGTGGGCAGGGATGGGCTCGTTATGGCTACACCTTC; CDR3: CASSLGGQGWARYGYTF
D: -; J: TRBJ1-3; size: many; V: TRBV7-9; DNA: TGTGCCAGCAGCCCACCGTCTGGGTCCTCAAACACCATATATTTT; CDR3: CASSPPSGSSNTIYF
D: -; J: TRBJ2-1; size: few; V: TRBV29-1; DNA: TGCAGCTCGGGGGCCGACAATGAGCAGTTCTTC; CDR3: CSSGADNEQFF
D: -; J: TRBJ1-5; size: -; V: TRBV20-1; DNA: TGCAGTGCCTCAATGGGGGCAGCCAGCAATCAGCCCCAGCATTTT; CDR3: CSASMGAASNQPQHF
D: TRBD2; J: TRBJ2-2; size: many; V: TRBV3-1; DNA: TGTGCCAGCAGCCAAACTAGCGAGCACACCGGGGAGCTGTTTTTT; CDR3: CASSQTSEHTGELFF
D: TRBD2; J: TRBJ2-4; size: many; V: TRBV3-1; DNA: TGTGCCAGCAGCCCGTCGCGGGGGGGCGGGAACATTCAGTACTTC; CDR3: CASSPSRGGGNIQYF
D: -; J: TRBJ2-7; size: few; V: TRBV5-5; DNA: TGTGCCAGCAGCTTGGAGTTCCAAAGCTACGAGCAGTACTTC; CDR3: CASSLEFQSYEQYF
D: -; J: TRBJ2-1; size: few; V: TRBV27; DNA: TGTGCCAGCAGTTTGGACTACCTTAGCTCCTACAATGAGCAGTTCTTC; CDR3: CASSLDYLSSYNEQFF
D: -; J: TRBJ2-1; size: few; V: TRBV3-1; DNA: TGTGCCAGCAGCCCGGCGGTGGCCTCCTACAATGAGCAGTTCTTC; CDR3: CASSPAVASYNEQFF
D: -; J: TRBJ2-7; size: many; V: TRBV30; DNA: TGTGCCTGGAGTAGGCAGGGCTACGAGCAGTACTTC; CDR3: CAWSRQGYEQYF
D: -; J: TRBJ2-6; size: few; V: TRBV6-5; DNA: TGTGCCAGCAGTTACGGTGGGGGGCTTGGGGCCAACGTCCTGACTTTC; CDR3: CASSYGGGLGANVLTF
D: -; J: TRBJ1-2; size: many; V: TRBV20-1; DNA: TGCAGTCCCGACGGAGGGGAGGATGGCTACACCTTC; CDR3: CSPDGGEDGYTF
D: TRBD1; J: TRBJ2-2; size: many; V: TRBV7-8; DNA: TGTGCCAGCAGCTTATTCGGACAGGGAAACACCGGGGAGCTGTTTTTT; CDR3: CASSLFGQGNTGELFF
D: TRBD2; J: TRBJ2-5; size: many; V: TRBV2; DNA: TGTGCCAGCAGTGATCCAGCGGGAGGGAAAGAGACCCAGTACTTC; CDR3: CASSDPAGGKETQYF
D: -; J: TRBJ2-3; size: many; V: TRBV2; DNA: TGTGCCAGCAGTGACTCGACGGTATTCACAGATACGCAGTATTTT; CDR3: CASSDSTVFTDTQYF
D: -; J: TRBJ1-6; size: -; V: TRBV12-3/TRBV12-4; DNA: TGTGCCAGCAGTTTTGACAGAGATAATTCACCCCTCCACTTT; CDR3: CASSFDRDNSPLHF
D: -; J: TRBJ2-1; size: -; V: TRBV18; DNA: TGTGCCAGCTCACCGTCGGTCGGCTTTCCCTACAATGAGCAGTTCTTC; CDR3: CASSPSVGFPYNEQFF
D: -; J: TRBJ2-1; size: many; V: TRBV12-3/TRBV12-4; DNA: TGTGCCAGTTTTTTTGGGCAAAACTACAATGAGCAGTTCTTC; CDR3: CASFFGQNYNEQFF
D: TRBD1; J: TRBJ2-1; size: many; V: TRBV2; DNA: TGTGCCAGCAGCAGGGCGGACAGGGGGCTGGACAATGAGCAGTTCTTC; CDR3: CASSRADRGLDNEQFF
D: TRBD1; J: TRBJ2-4; size: few; V: TRBV28; DNA: TGTGCCAGCAGACGACAGGGATTGGACAAAAACATTCAGTACTTC; CDR3: CASRRQGLDKNIQYF